This TCR beta chain was found in a study of T-cell reconstitution after alpha-beta-depleted transplantation in children. Details on this clonotype: Its specificity is not known.

Preparation of the TCRbeta library used unique molecular identifiers. TCRdb independently ran MiXCR on the PCR reads; one entry per CDR3 protein. Here the sample spans about 980,000 distinct CDR3 sequences, roughly 29% being singletons. The germline V gene has CDR1 MGHRA and CDR2 YSYEKL. The ends were cut back, 2 bases at V and 4 bases at J, with 21 bases in the middle. The CDR3 has 17 amino acids. Findings of the study overall: The study traced high day-60 TCRbeta diversity in some patients to surviving recipient T cells and thymic progenitors.

The V and J genes are TRBV4-1 and TRBJ2-7; TRBD2 is a possible D gene (5 bases). The specimen comprised PBMCs, mostly from graft donor cells, sampled 360 days after TCRalphabeta/CD19-depleted stem cell transplant. The clonotype originates from a boy younger than two who had a stem cell transplant for SCID, so the T cells may come from the graft donor. The CDR3 coding sequence is TGCGCCAGCAGCCAAAGGCCCCACGTAGCGCCCCTTTACGAGCAGTACTTC. It encodes CASSQRPHVAPLYEQYF.